Below are 3 T cell receptor beta chains sequenced from a single sample in a study of cytomegalovirus exposure and HLA in healthy donors. The PCR had 60 Vbeta and 13 Jbeta primers. The table came from immunoSEQ multiplex PCR; TCRdb's copy has only in-frame clones and leaves some out. Of around 120,000 clones detected, about three quarters appear once; the ten largest clones hold around 3.7%. Sequenced material: PBMCs. Receptor source: a man aged 30-40 years in good health and CMV-seronegative.

As DNA, the CDR3 is TGTGCCAGTACAGGGGGCGCCTCCTACGAGCAGTACTTC. It yields the protein CASTGGASYEQYF. The gene calls are TRBV2 and TRBJ2-5; TRBD1 matches 9 bases. The J call is in doubt because the DNA end fits TRBJ2-7 better. CDR3 length: 13 residues. Germline CDR1 reads SNHLY; CDR2 reads FYNNEI.

The chain is built from TRBV5-1 and TRBJ1-3; no definite D call. Germline V gene data show CDR1 as SGHRS and CDR2 as YFSETQ. V was trimmed by 2 bases and J by 0 bases, leaving 12 bases between them. This CDR3 is built from 16 residues. CDR3: CASSLSRPSSGNTIYF. DNA of the CDR3: TGCGCCAGCAGCTTATCCAGGCCCAGCTCTGGAAACACCATATATTTT. The full variable domain, completed using reference TRBV5-1 and TRBJ1-3, is KAGVTQTPRYLIKTRGQQVTLSCSPISGHRSVSWYQQTPGQGLQFLFEYFSETQRNKGNFPGRFSGRQFSNSRSEMNVSTLELGDSALYLCASSLSRPSSGNTIYFGEGSWLTVV.

The V call is TRBV9, the J call TRBJ2-3; TRBD1 agrees at 8 bases. The CDR3 is 15 residues long. Germline values: CDR1 SGDLS, CDR2 YYNGEE. Trimming removed 3 bases from V and 0 bases from J; junction bases left unmatched: 3. The CDR3 nucleotides read TGTGCCAGCAGCGACAGGGGGGCCAGCACAGATACGCAGTATTTT. Translating it yields CASSDRGASTDTQYF.